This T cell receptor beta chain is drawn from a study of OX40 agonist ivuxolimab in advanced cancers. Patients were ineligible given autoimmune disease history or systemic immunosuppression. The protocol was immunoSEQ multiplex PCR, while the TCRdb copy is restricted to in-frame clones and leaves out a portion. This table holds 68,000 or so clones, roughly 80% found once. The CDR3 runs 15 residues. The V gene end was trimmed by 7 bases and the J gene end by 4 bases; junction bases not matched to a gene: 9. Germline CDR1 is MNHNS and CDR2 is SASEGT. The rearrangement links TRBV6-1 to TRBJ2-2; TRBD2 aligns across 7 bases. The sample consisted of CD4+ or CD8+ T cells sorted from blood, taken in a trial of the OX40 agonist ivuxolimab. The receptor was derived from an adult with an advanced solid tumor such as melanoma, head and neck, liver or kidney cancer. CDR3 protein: CASTGRGGGTGELFF. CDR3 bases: TGTGCCAGCACTGGGCGGGGCGGGGGCACCGGGGAGCTGTTTTTT.